The T cell receptor beta chain under discussion was sequenced for a study of CD8+ T cells in alopecia areata. Study-level points and caveats: It was lesional scalp, especially alopecia totalis/universalis, that showed higher clonality than normal scalp.

Germline assignment: CDR1 SEHNR and CDR2 FQNEAQ (reference sequence). The CDR3 consists of 16 residues. V trimming: 5 bases; J trimming: 6 bases; junction bases outside the gene matches: 8. Reverse transcribed after extraction, RNA yielded cDNA as the sequencing template. Sequencing used immunoSEQ multiplex PCR; TCRdb keeps in-frame clones, though not all of them. The sample holds 140,000 or so clones; approximately 65% are singletons and the top ten take about 40%. Points on this clone: No antigen is known for it.

V usage is TRBV7-9 and J usage is TRBJ2-3, with 13 bases that match TRBD2. Sequencing was performed on CD8+ T cells sorted from blood. This clonotype was obtained from a human donor in good health. The CDR3 region has the DNA TGTGCCAGCAGCCCGGGACTAGCGGGGCCAGGGGATACGCAGTATTTT. Translating gives CASSPGLAGPGDTQYF.